Presented here are 30 T cell receptor beta chains from one specimen sequenced in a study of cytomegalovirus exposure and HLA in healthy donors. PCR involved 60 Vbeta and 13 Jbeta primers. Generated by immunoSEQ multiplex PCR, the TCRdb table keeps only in-frame clones and is missing some. This sample yields 150,000 to 200,000 clones, of which approximately 80% are seen a single time; more than 1.3% belongs to the top ten. Material for sequencing was PBMCs. The origin of the receptors is a male donor in good health and CMV-seronegative.

The chain has TRBV5-1 and TRBJ2-7, with a tentative D call TRBD1 (9 bases). Per the germline V gene, CDR1 is SGHRS and CDR2 is YFSETQ. The CDR3 loop spans 17 amino acids. Trimming took off 2 bases at V and 3 bases at J, with 21 bases between the two ends. The CDR3 here is CASSFGQGTSEVYEQYF. The DNA of the CDR3 is TGCGCCAGCAGCTTTGGACAGGGGACTAGTGAAGTCTACGAGCAGTACTTC.

The chain has TRBV4-3 and TRBJ2-2, with 7 bases fitting TRBD2. With V trimmed by 3 bases and J by 4 bases, 8 bases remained unmatched. Looked up from germline, CDR1 is LGHNA and CDR2 is YSLEER. The CDR3 is made up of 16 amino acids. This CDR3 is CASSHRWGGSTGELFF. CDR3 in DNA: TGCGCCAGCAGCCACCGATGGGGGGGTTCCACCGGGGAGCTGTTTTTT.

The rearrangement links TRBV5-6 to TRBJ1-2; tentative D call: TRBD1 (6 bases). Germline V CDR1 and CDR2: SGHDT, YYEEEE. The CDR3 length is 14 residues. Trimming took 4 bases from V and 0 from J, leaving 10 bases between them. This chain's CDR3 is CASSHDRTNYGYTF. As DNA, the CDR3 is TGTGCCAGCAGCCACGACAGGACTAACTATGGCTACACCTTC. Filled out from reference TRBV5-6 and TRBJ1-2, the complete variable domain reads DAGVTQSPTHLIKTRGQQVTLRCSPKSGHDTVSWYQQALGQGPQFIFQYYEEEERQRGNFPDRFSGHQFPNYSSELNVNALLLGDSALYLCASSHDRTNYGYTFGSGTRLTVV.

This chain links TRBV2 with TRBJ2-4; 8 bases align to TRBD1. The CDR3 runs 17 residues. Germline values: CDR1 SNHLY, CDR2 FYNNEI. V trimming: 6 bases; J trimming: 0 bases; junction bases outside the gene matches: 10. The CDR3 is CASSGTDRGLAKNIQYF. The CDR3, as DNA: TGTGCCAGCAGCGGAACAGACAGGGGTCTAGCCAAAAACATTCAGTACTTC.

The table lists this clone with a count of one. V usage is TRBV10-3 and J usage is TRBJ2-1; maybe TRBD2 (7 bases). The ends were cut back, 11 bases at V and 5 bases at J, with 13 bases in the middle. Germline assignment: CDR1 ENHRY and CDR2 SYGVKD. The length of the CDR3 is 12 residues. CDR3 sequence: CAARGQNNEQFF. CDR3 sequence (DNA): TGTGCCGCGCGGGGGCAGAACAATGAGCAGTTCTTC.

The genes are TRBV28 and TRBJ2-7; D not certain. V was cut by 5 bases and J by 5 bases, with 7 bases left in between. CDR3 length equals 11 residues. The V gene's germline CDR1 is MDHEN and CDR2 SYDVKM. CDR3 DNA sequence: TGTGCCAGCAGTCAGGCAAACGAGCAGTACTTC. Translation gives CASSQANEQYF.

This clone was picked up a small number of times. This chain uses TRBV11-3 with TRBJ2-1, with TRBD2 matching 8 bases. V lost 6 bases to trimming and J lost 9 bases; unmatched junction nucleotides: 7. The CDR3 totals 13 residues. Per the germline V gene, CDR1 is SGHNT and CDR2 is YENEEA. In DNA form, the CDR3 reads TGTGCCAGCAGAGAATCGGGGGGGCTTGAGCAGTTCTTC. It specifies CASRESGGLEQFF.

The rearrangement uses TRBV6-5 and TRBJ2-5; D is perhaps TRBD2 (5 bases). The CDR3 runs to 14 residues. Per germline, CDR1 MNHEY and CDR2 SVGAGI. V was pared by 5 bases and J by 10 bases, with 20 bases between. CDR3 sequence: CASSAAHLKRSQYF. CDR3 bases: TGTGCCAGCAGTGCGGCCCACCTAAAGCGGAGCCAGTACTTC.

The rearrangement uses TRBV9 and TRBJ2-7, with D possibly matching TRBD1 (5 bases). This CDR3 has 14 amino acids. The V gene lost 4 bases and the J gene lost 1 base, with 12 bases spanning the gap. Germline loops: CDR1 SGDLS, CDR2 YYNGEE. CDR3 sequence: CASSPQGESYEQYF. CDR3 nucleotides: TGTGCCAGCAGCCCTCAGGGTGAGTCCTACGAGCAGTACTTC.

The gene calls are TRBV6-4 and TRBJ2-3; the D gene is possibly TRBD1 (5 bases). The V end was cut by 4 bases, the J end by 4 bases, with 12 bases between. This CDR3 has 14 residues. Per the germline V gene, CDR1 is MRHNA and CDR2 is SNTAGT. The CDR3 spells CASSARWGADTQYF. In DNA form, the CDR3 reads TGTGCCAGCAGTGCTAGGTGGGGCGCAGATACGCAGTATTTT.

This sequence joins TRBV11-2 and TRBJ2-3; D perhaps matches TRBD2 (5 bases). Germline V gene sequence: CDR1 SGHAT, CDR2 FQNNGV. V gave up 5 bases and J gave up 2 bases, with 17 bases separating them. The CDR3 extends over 16 amino acids. CDR3 bases: TGTGCCAGCAGCACCACCCGGGGTAGGGCCACAGATACGCAGTATTTT. It codes for CASSTTRGRATDTQYF.

The chain combines TRBV6-5 with TRBJ1-2, with TRBD1 matching over 9 bases. The CDR3 totals 15 residues. V lost 1 base, J lost 6 bases, and 6 bases stayed unmatched. Germline values: CDR1 MNHEY, CDR2 SVGAGI. CDR3 sequence: CASSYLTGGLDGYTF. As DNA, the CDR3 is TGTGCCAGCAGTTACTTAACAGGGGGCTTAGATGGCTACACCTTC.

V gene TRBV4-3 combines with J gene TRBJ2-2, with 16 bases that match TRBD2. This CDR3 has 17 amino acids. The germline gives CDR1 LGHNA, CDR2 YSLEER. With 3 bases clipped from V and 6 bases from J, the junction kept 4 bases outside the gene matches. The CDR3 sequence is CASSHGTSGGASGELFF. CDR3 DNA sequence: TGCGCCAGCAGCCATGGGACTAGCGGGGGGGCCTCCGGGGAGCTGTTTTTT.

This chain joins TRBV28 and TRBJ1-1; 9 nucleotides align to TRBD1. This CDR3 is built from 13 residues. The V gene end was trimmed by 3 bases and the J gene end by 7 bases; junction bases not matched to a gene: 3. Germline assignment: CDR1 MDHEN and CDR2 SYDVKM. CDR3 loop: CASSLTGGSEAFF. CDR3 DNA: TGTGCCAGCAGTTTGACAGGGGGGAGTGAAGCTTTCTTT.

The chain carries TRBV12-5 and TRBJ2-3, with 13 bases lining up with TRBD2. With 1 base clipped from V and 7 bases from J, the junction kept 8 bases outside the gene matches. The CDR3 extends over 17 amino acids. Germline CDR1 and CDR2: LGHNT and FRNRAP. The CDR3 sequence is CASGLDTSGGALHTQYF. DNA for the CDR3: TGTGCTAGTGGTTTGGACACTAGCGGGGGGGCCCTGCATACGCAGTATTTT.

J is TRBJ2-4 and V is TRBV28, with no clear D. Germline-derived CDR1 and CDR2 are MDHEN and SYDVKM. This CDR3 spans 15 amino acids. V was shortened by 3 bases and J by 2 bases, with 11 bases between the two germline ends. The CDR3 sequence is CASSFPGPTKNIQYF. The CDR3 DNA is TGTGCCAGCAGTTTCCCAGGCCCGACCAAAAACATTCAGTACTTC.

In the case of this clone: At the DNA level, this CDR3 is encoded by other sequences in the same sample as well. This chain joins TRBV7-2 and TRBJ2-5, with D possibly being TRBD1 (5 bases). V was pared by 5 bases and J by 1 base, with 8 bases between. CDR1 SGHTA and CDR2 FQGNSA come from the germline V gene. The CDR3 is made up of 13 amino acids. CDR3 in amino acids: CASSRDSQETQYF. CDR3 sequence (DNA): TGTGCCAGCAGCCGAGACAGCCAAGAGACCCAGTACTTC.

This clone was seen only a few times. This chain uses TRBV4-2 with TRBJ1-5; no firm D call. Germline V gene sequence: CDR1 LGHNA, CDR2 YNFKEQ. This CDR3 has 15 amino acids. Trimming removed 0 bases from V and 4 bases from J, with 10 bases in between. The CDR3 nucleotides are TGTGCCAGCAGCCAAGATATGAACACAAATCAGCCCCAGCATTTT. This gives the protein CASSQDMNTNQPQHF.

The genes are TRBV28 and TRBJ1-4; 7 nucleotides align to TRBD1. Germline V lookup: CDR1 MDHEN, CDR2 SYDVKM. Losses at the gene ends were 4 bases for V and 4 bases for J; bases not matched to a gene: 3. The CDR3 extends over 14 amino acids. For the CDR3, the DNA is TGTGCCAGCAGTTCGGGACAGAATAATGAAAAACTGTTTTTT. Protein product: CASSSGQNNEKLFF.

V and J are TRBV18 and TRBJ2-1, with 12 bases aligning to TRBD2. The J segment lost 9 bases and the V segment lost 0 bases, leaving 3 bases of the junction unmatched. CDR3 size: 15 residues. Germline loops: CDR1 KGHSH, CDR2 LQKENI. The CDR3 loop reads CASSPPASGRGEQFF. The DNA for the CDR3 is TGTGCCAGCTCACCACCGGCTAGCGGGAGGGGTGAGCAGTTCTTC.

The gene calls are TRBV6-1 and TRBJ1-5; possible D gene TRBD1, 5 bases. Germline V gene lookup returns CDR1 MNHNS and CDR2 SASEGT. V was clipped by 7 bases and J by 7 bases, with 14 bases between them. The CDR3 spans 13 residues. In nucleotides, the CDR3 is TGTGCCAGCAACTCACAGGTGGGGCAGCCCCAGCATTTT. As protein: CASNSQVGQPQHF.

J is TRBJ2-3 and V is TRBV9; D is perhaps TRBD1 (6 bases). V lost 3 bases and J 0 bases, leaving 20 bases between the germline ends. The CDR3 extends over 18 amino acids. CDR1 is SGDLS, CDR2 YYNGEE, per germline. The CDR3, as DNA: TGTGCCAGCAGCGCATCCCCCACAGGGACCCATAGCACAGATACGCAGTATTTT. Translated, it gives CASSASPTGTHSTDTQYF. Full variable domain (outside the CDR3, taken from reference TRBV9 and TRBJ2-3): DSGVTQTPKHLITATGQRVTLRCSPRSGDLSVYWYQQSLDQGLQFLIQYYNGEERAKGNILERFSAQQFPDLHSELNLSSLELGDSALYFCASSASPTGTHSTDTQYFGPGTRLTVL.

The chain is built from TRBV5-5 and TRBJ2-7, with a tentative D call TRBD2 (5 bases). The CDR3 is 14 residues long. V was clipped by 2 bases and J by 5 bases, with 14 bases between them. The germline CDR1 and CDR2 sequences are SGHKS and YYEKEE (reference sequence). The CDR3 nucleotides read TGTGCCAGCAGCTTCCTCCAGGCGGGTCACGAGCAGTACTTC. This translates into CASSFLQAGHEQYF.

The J gene is TRBJ1-4, the V gene TRBV2; 9 positions match TRBD1. Losses at the gene ends were 3 bases for V and 0 bases for J; bases not matched to a gene: 5. Germline V lookup: CDR1 SNHLY, CDR2 FYNNEI. The CDR3 has 17 amino acids. The CDR3 loop is CASSDGTGIATNEKLFF. The CDR3, as DNA: TGTGCCAGCAGTGATGGGACAGGGATAGCAACTAATGAAAAACTGTTTTTT.

The genes are TRBV6-6 and TRBJ1-1; 8 bases are a match to TRBD1. The V segment lost 6 bases and the J segment 1 base; nucleotides outside the gene matches: 7. The CDR3 extends over 15 amino acids. The V gene's germline CDR1 is MNHNY and CDR2 SVGAGI (reference sequence). CDR3 sequence reads: CASRFQGAGNTEAFF. CDR3 DNA: TGTGCCAGCAGATTCCAGGGGGCCGGGAACACTGAAGCTTTCTTT.

V usage is TRBV2 and J usage is TRBJ1-5; D perhaps matches TRBD1 (6 bases). This CDR3 contains 15 residues. The V gene lost 3 bases and the J gene lost 4 bases, with 13 bases spanning the gap. Germline CDR1 SNHLY, CDR2 FYNNEI. CDR3 in DNA: TGTGCCAGCAGTGACCGCGGGGGGCTAAATCAGCCCCAGCATTTT. Protein sequence: CASSDRGGLNQPQHF.

The V and J genes are TRBV5-1 and TRBJ2-5, with 8 bases identical to TRBD2. The CDR3 has 15 amino acids. The V and J ends lost 0 bases and 2 bases, in that order; junction bases with no gene match: 3. The germline V gene encodes CDR1 SGHRS and CDR2 YFSETQ. The CDR3 bases are TGCGCCAGCAGCTTGGCTCAGCGGGAGCAAGAGACCCAGTACTTC. Encoded protein: CASSLAQREQETQYF.

This clone is a singleton in its sample. The chain joins TRBV19 to TRBJ1-2, with 8 bases matching TRBD1. V lost 1 base, J lost 6 bases, and 4 bases stayed unmatched. This CDR3 contains 14 residues. Looked up from germline, CDR1 is LNHDA and CDR2 is SQIVND (reference sequence). DNA for the CDR3: TGTGCCAGTAGTATAGGGGAGACAGGGGATGGCTACACCTTC. This gives the protein CASSIGETGDGYTF.

This chain uses TRBV6-5 with TRBJ1-4, with D possibly matching TRBD1 (5 bases). In germline, CDR1 is MNHEY, CDR2 SVGAGI. The ends were cut back, 2 bases at V and 3 bases at J, with 10 bases in the middle. The length of the CDR3 is 15 residues. The CDR3 loop is CASSYRGGPNEKLFF. DNA of the CDR3: TGTGCCAGCAGTTACAGGGGTGGGCCTAATGAAAAACTGTTTTTT.

The gene calls are TRBV5-1 and TRBJ2-7, with D tentatively TRBD1 (5 bases). Germline V CDR1 and CDR2: SGHRS, YFSETQ. V dropped 0 bases and J dropped 4 bases, with 8 bases sitting between them. This CDR3 has 13 residues. The CDR3 is CASSLAAGYEQYF. The CDR3 DNA is TGCGCCAGCAGCTTGGCGGCAGGGTACGAGCAGTACTTC.